The 3 T cell receptor beta chains in this list originate from one sample, sequenced in a study of blood T cell repertoires in COVID-19 (TCRdb year 2020). Receptors were amplified or captured by the immunoSEQ multiplex PCR assay. TCRdb stores this immuneACCESS table with in-frame sequences only. Part of the clones is absent; in the studies checked, under half of the shortfall reflects unresolved V genes, and no reason is known for the rest. Within this sample are 200,000 to 250,000 clones, with approximately 89% of them counted one time only. Of the sample, around 4.8% falls within the top ten clones. The material sequenced was peripheral blood. These receptors were obtained from a middle-aged woman with acute or convalescent COVID-19.

This chain joins TRBV27 and TRBJ2-1; D is perhaps TRBD1 (5 bases). This CDR3 comprises 14 residues. The V and J ends lost 0 bases and 8 bases respectively, with 11 bases between them. Germline V CDR1 and CDR2: MNHEY, SMNVEV (reference sequence). CDR3 residues: CASSLSVWGDEQFF. The CDR3 DNA reads TGTGCCAGCAGTTTATCGGTATGGGGCGATGAGCAGTTCTTC.

The gene calls are TRBV30 and TRBJ2-1; D remains ambiguous. V gave up 0 bases and J gave up 1 base, with 4 bases separating them. CDR3 length: 13 amino acids. Looked up from germline, CDR1 is GTSNPN and CDR2 is SVGIG (reference sequence). The CDR3 region has the DNA TGTGCCTGGAGTGTTCGGTCCTACAATGAGCAGTTCTTC. Translating gives CAWSVRSYNEQFF.

The rearrangement uses TRBV18 and TRBJ2-3; D might be TRBD2 (6 bases). CDR3 length equals 14 residues. Between the trimmed V and J ends, which lost 0 bases and 6 bases, there was a span of 10 bases. The germline CDR1 and CDR2 sequences are KGHSH and LQKENI. DNA of the CDR3: TGTGCCAGCTCACCACCAGGGAGGACGGATACGCAGTATTTT. This encodes CASSPPGRTDTQYF.